This T cell receptor (beta chain) was sequenced during a study of human T cells and chemical hapten exposure (dated by TCRdb to the early 2020s). Regarding the study in general: For sensitization, 2% DPC in acetone was applied to a roughly 2 cm by roughly 2 cm area of upper inner arm skin. Patients additionally received weekly therapeutic DPC doses to the scalp throughout the approximately 24-week study period. Patch tests used Finn chambers with 0.01% DPC on the upper back, scored after 6 days by International Contact Dermatitis Research Group standards. Most of the patients in the cohort were female, and the cohort covered alopecia areata with under or over 50% scalp involvement, alopecia totalis and alopecia universalis. Libraries were combined into a pool for sequencing, and differences in TCR yield between samples came mainly from small differences in library volumes within the pool. This study followed changes in the peripheral blood TCR repertoire in vivo during primary and secondary sensitization of alopecia patients to the hapten diphenylcyclopropenone (DPC). Blood was sampled from patients pre-sensitization (week 0) and at 2, 6 and about 24 weeks after DPC sensitization. Blood for TCR sequencing was provided by twenty-nine alopecia patients at one to four time points (pre-sensitization, 2, 6 and 24 weeks). Broader findings and caveats from the paper: Because every patient had alopecia, a presumed autoimmune disease, the patients' immune response might differ from that of healthy individuals. DPC sensitization did not change the number of TCRs with a frequency above 1 in 1000, and there was no evidence of changes in global repertoire structure. After repeated subsampling, the strength of the expansion versus patch-test correlation and the threshold at which it became significant changed. Expanded TCRs formed significantly more large CDR3 similarity clusters than pre-sensitization or healthy control sets, consistent with antigen-driven responses. A positive correlation was found between the number of PT1 expanded TCRs and patch test score, with significance reached at thresholds 8, 16 and 32 but not 4.

This clonotype was recorded many times. Which antigen it targets is not known. No much larger clone is present one base from it, and per-base qualities are unavailable. The time point label for this specimen denotes: pre-sensitization, week 0. Sample treatment or condition, as interpreted from the label and publication: therapeutic diphenylcyclopropenone sensitization with weekly scalp DPC. Blood at each patch-test visit was drawn before the patch test was applied. Patients were considered eligible if aged 18 to 70, diagnosed with alopecia and deemed suitable for DPC therapy, and patients were excluded if pregnant. Total RNA was extracted from unfractionated whole blood that had been collected in Tempus Blood RNA tubes. Trimming at the junction amounts to 2 bases on V and 3 bases on J, and the germline ends lie 14 bases apart. CDR1 is given as SNHLY and CDR2 as FYNNEI, both from the germline V gene. The CDR3, cysteine through valine, is 15 amino acids long. Only the CDR3 part of the read is kept: 45 bases, read in frame from the first base.

Library creation used RACE. This sample was sequenced with a NextSeq 500. During library preparation, unique molecular identifiers were attached to individual cDNA molecules so that TCRs could be counted in a quantitative, reproducible way. For every blood RNA sample, sequencing covered both the TCR alpha and TCR beta chains. Processing in the source paper ran as follows. A median of around 96,000 TCRs per sample was observed, with a range of 23,224 to 690,600. V, J and CDR3 annotation of the TCR reads was performed with the Decombinator software suite. For PS versus PT1 abundance plots, all samples were subsampled to the same number of TCRs (28,000). Expanded TCRs were defined as absent before sensitization and observed at least eight times at the 2-week time point. The raw public data were reprocessed by TCRdb itself: fastp quality trimming at Q25, MiXCR clonotype calling, in-frame beta chains only. CDR3 protein duplicates are merged, each entry listing the most common genes and DNA. TCRdb assigned the V and J calls; the authors' analysis was not used. The sample table contains about 90,000 distinct CDR3 sequences; only one count was recorded for 7.5% to 9.5% of them. The ten largest clones take up just over 2.5% of the sample.

Sample: whole blood, taken in connection with sensitization to the hapten diphenylcyclopropenone (DPC). The chain is assembled from TRBV2 and TRBJ2-7; a tentative D call is TRBD2 (6 bases match). This sequence was found in a man aged 40-50 years with alopecia areata. Some clones in this sample may be carry-over from other donors' samples. The CDR3 loop reads CASSEFSAGGYEQYV. Read as DNA, the sequence is TGTGCCAGCAGTGAATTTAGCGCCGGGGGCTACGAGCAGTACGTC.